These 22 T cell receptor beta chains came from one sample sequenced in a study of blood T cell repertoires in COVID-19. TCRdb's table, derived via immunoSEQ multiplex PCR, lists solely in-frame clones and lacks some. The sample has 210,000 or so clones, roughly 88% seen once. Sequencing used peripheral blood. The receptors were gathered from a middle-aged woman who had recovered from COVID-19.

The chain recombines TRBV12-3 or TRBV12-4 with TRBJ1-1, with D hard to call. Trimming removed 4 bases at V and 4 bases at J, with 4 bases between. The CDR3 sequence is 11 residues long. CDR3 sequence reads: CASSYITEAFF. CDR3 sequence (DNA): TGTGCCAGCAGTTATATCACTGAAGCTTTCTTT.

The chain couples TRBV6-5 to TRBJ1-2; no reliable D call. The CDR3 loop spans 14 amino acids. Trimming removed 7 bases at V and 0 bases at J, with 12 bases between. Germline CDR1 MNHEY, CDR2 SVGAGI. CDR3 in DNA: TGTGCCAGCACTCGTAGCCCCTCTAACTATGGCTACACCTTC. Protein sequence: CASTRSPSNYGYTF.

This chain joins TRBV15 and TRBJ1-5; TRBD1 matches at 9 bases. CDR1 is LNHNV and CDR2 is YYDKDF in the germline V gene (reference sequence). The CDR3 sequence is 17 residues long. J was trimmed by 7 bases and V by 5 bases; bases with no gene match: 15. The CDR3 reads CATSFRGGQGKRQPQHF. The CDR3 DNA reads TGTGCCACCAGCTTCCGCGGGGGACAGGGAAAAAGACAGCCCCAGCATTTT.

V gene TRBV5-1 combines with J gene TRBJ2-7, with D uncertain. The CDR3 is made up of 13 amino acids. Germline CDR1 is SGHRS and CDR2 is YFSETQ. Trimming shortened V by 1 base and J by 5 bases, and 10 bases separated the two germline ends. The CDR3 spells CASSLTRIDEQYF. The CDR3 region has the DNA TGCGCCAGCAGCTTGACACGCATCGACGAGCAGTACTTC.

The chain uses TRBV6-5 and TRBJ1-1, with D possibly matching TRBD1 (5 bases). Trimming removed 7 bases at V and 3 bases at J, with 12 bases between. The CDR3 covers 13 residues. CDR1 is MNHEY and CDR2 is SVGAGI in the germline V gene. CDR3 amino acids: CASIGEGYTEAFF. The CDR3 bases are TGTGCCAGCATTGGGGAGGGGTACACTGAAGCTTTCTTT.

The sample holds one count of this clone. V is TRBV20-1 and J is TRBJ2-1, with 7 bases that match TRBD2. CDR3 length equals 14 residues. V was pared by 3 bases and J by 1 base, with 3 bases of the junction left unmatched. In germline, CDR1 is DFQATT, CDR2 SNEGSKA (reference sequence). The CDR3 coding sequence is TGCAGTGCTAGTCCTAGCGGATCCTACAATGAGCAGTTCTTC. As protein: CSASPSGSYNEQFF.

The genes are TRBV27 and TRBJ2-1; 12 nucleotides match TRBD2. The J segment lost 7 bases and the V segment lost 10 bases, leaving 5 bases of the junction unmatched. This CDR3 region has 13 residues. Germline CDR1 is MNHEY and CDR2 is SMNVEV (reference sequence). The CDR3 DNA reads TGTGCCACGACTAGCGGGGGAGGGAATGAGCAGTTCTTC. This codes for CATTSGGGNEQFF.

This chain connects TRBV7-9 to TRBJ1-2; D is uncertain. Trimming took off 5 bases at V and 0 bases at J, with 16 bases between the two ends. The germline gives CDR1 SEHNR, CDR2 FQNEAQ (reference sequence). The CDR3 covers 16 residues. The CDR3 is CASSRTHSTANYGYTF. Here the CDR3 DNA reads TGTGCCAGCAGCCGTACCCACAGCACCGCTAACTATGGCTACACCTTC.

The chain joins TRBV9 to TRBJ1-5; D might be TRBD1 (5 bases). The CDR3 covers 15 residues. Germline V lookup: CDR1 SGDLS, CDR2 YYNGEE. Trimming removed 0 bases from V and 5 bases from J, with 12 bases in between. The chain's CDR3 is CASSVGWGGDQPQHF. The CDR3 nucleotides read TGTGCCAGCAGCGTAGGATGGGGCGGGGATCAGCCCCAGCATTTT. The variable domain in full, with the rest retrieved from reference TRBV9 and TRBJ1-5, is DSGVTQTPKHLITATGQRVTLRCSPRSGDLSVYWYQQSLDQGLQFLIQYYNGEERAKGNILERFSAQQFPDLHSELNLSSLELGDSALYFCASSVGWGGDQPQHFGDGTRLSIL.

The CDR3 bases are TGTGCCAGCAGCCCAGGACAGGGACCTGAAGCTTTCTTT. This translates into CASSPGQGPEAFF. The chain combines TRBV9 with TRBJ1-1; 8 nucleotides line up with TRBD1. V was clipped by 4 bases and J by 6 bases; unmatched bases: 5. CDR3 length: 13 residues. Looked up from germline, CDR1 is SGDLS and CDR2 is YYNGEE.

The chain uses TRBV3-1 (or the pseudogene TRBV3-2) and TRBJ2-2; 8 nucleotides line up with TRBD2. The CDR3 sequence is 18 residues long. Trimming removed 2 bases from V and 5 bases from J; junction bases left unmatched: 13. Per the germline V gene, CDR1 is LGHDT and CDR2 is YNNKEL (reference sequence). CDR3 residues: CASSQLPGGLAGTGELFF. CDR3 bases: TGTGCCAGCAGCCAACTCCCCGGGGGGTTAGCGGGAACCGGGGAGCTGTTTTTT.

In its sample, this clone was seen once. The chain recombines TRBV18 with TRBJ1-6; TRBD1 matches at 9 bases. V lost 2 bases to trimming and J lost 8 bases; unmatched junction nucleotides: 10. This CDR3 has 17 residues. From germline, CDR1 is KGHSH and CDR2 LQKENI. For the CDR3, the DNA is TGTGCCAGCTCACCAAGGGGACAGGGCGGTATAGATTCACCCCTCCACTTT. This encodes CASSPRGQGGIDSPLHF.

V and J are TRBV9 and TRBJ1-5, with a possible D match to TRBD1 (6 bases). Germline V lookup: CDR1 SGDLS, CDR2 YYNGEE. The CDR3 is 15 amino acids. Between the trimmed V and J ends, which lost 0 bases and 3 bases, there was a span of 10 bases. CDR3 sequence reads: CASSVGGQINQPQHF. The CDR3 nucleotides read TGTGCCAGCAGCGTAGGGGGGCAGATCAATCAGCCCCAGCATTTT.

The V and J genes are TRBV27 and TRBJ2-2; unclear D gene. The germline V and J ends were trimmed by 8 bases and 7 bases, with 11 bases remaining between them. Germline CDR1 and CDR2: MNHEY and SMNVEV (reference sequence). This CDR3 is built from 12 residues. The CDR3 here is CASGLVRGELFF. In DNA, the CDR3 is TGTGCCAGCGGCCTAGTACGCGGGGAGCTGTTTTTT.

This chain uses TRBV5-4 with TRBJ2-1; 9 bases are shared with TRBD2. Germline-derived CDR1 and CDR2 are SGHNT and YYREEE (reference sequence). J lost 2 bases, V lost 4 bases, and 13 bases had no gene match. CDR3 length: 18 amino acids. The CDR3 region has the DNA TGTGCCAGCAGCCGCGGGGCTAGCGGGATTCTAACCTACAATGAGCAGTTCTTC. Encoded protein: CASSRGASGILTYNEQFF.

The chain recombines TRBV11-1 with TRBJ1-2, with 10 bases that match TRBD1. Germline V gene sequence: CDR1 SGHAT, CDR2 FQDESV (reference sequence). The junction had 7 bases not matched to a gene; V was cut back by 1 base and J by 5 bases. The CDR3 loop spans 16 amino acids. The CDR3 spells CASSLDERTGGYGYTF. CDR3 coding DNA: TGTGCCAGCAGCTTAGACGAGAGGACAGGGGGATATGGCTACACCTTC.

V gene TRBV28 combines with J gene TRBJ2-5, with 7 bases that match TRBD2. This CDR3 comprises 14 residues. From germline, CDR1 is MDHEN and CDR2 SYDVKM. Trimming took 5 bases from V and 7 from J; bases not matched to a gene: 10. For the CDR3, the DNA is TGTGCCAGCAGTCAAGCGGGGCTGGGGTGGACCCAGTACTTC. Its protein is CASSQAGLGWTQYF.

The rearrangement joins TRBV30 to TRBJ2-3; the D gene is possibly TRBD2 (5 bases). Germline loops: CDR1 GTSNPN, CDR2 SVGIG (reference sequence). The CDR3 spans 14 residues. Trimming took off 1 base at V and 2 bases at J, with 10 bases between the two ends. CDR3 region: CAWSELAYTDTQYF. In DNA form, the CDR3 reads TGTGCCTGGAGTGAGCTAGCATACACAGATACGCAGTATTTT.

CDR3 nucleotide sequence: TGCGCCAGCAGCCAAGATTGGACAGGGCGAAACCAGCCCCAGCATTTT. Translating gives CASSQDWTGRNQPQHF. V usage is TRBV4-3 and J usage is TRBJ1-5; 8 nucleotides line up with TRBD1. Unmatched junction bases numbered 8, after V lost 0 bases and J lost 7 bases. The V gene's germline CDR1 is LGHNA and CDR2 YSLEER. The length of the CDR3 is 16 residues.

The rearrangement uses TRBV28 and TRBJ1-5; D not certain. This CDR3 spans 14 amino acids. Deletions cut 6 bases from V and 4 bases from J, with 13 bases between. CDR1 is MDHEN, CDR2 SYDVKM, per germline. CDR3 nucleotide sequence: TGTGCCAGCAGCCTAGGACTCGGTAATCAGCCCCAGCATTTT. Its translation: CASSLGLGNQPQHF.

The genes are TRBV5-6 and TRBJ2-7, with 8 bases fitting TRBD2. The CDR3 extends over 15 amino acids. The V segment lost 4 bases and the J segment 3 bases; nucleotides outside the gene matches: 9. The germline V gene has CDR1 SGHDT and CDR2 YYEEEE. The CDR3 DNA sequence: TGTGCCAGCAGCCATGCCAGCGGGGGTTTCTACGAGCAGTACTTC. It encodes CASSHASGGFYEQYF.

The chain is built from TRBV7-9 and TRBJ2-1, with D possibly matching TRBD2 (5 bases). The CDR3 runs 15 residues. Germline CDR1 and CDR2: SEHNR and FQNEAQ (reference sequence). The V and J ends lost 5 bases and 6 bases respectively, with 17 bases between them. CDR3 sequence: CASSLKTTTLNEQFF. For the CDR3, the DNA is TGTGCCAGCAGCCTGAAGACTACGACCCTCAATGAGCAGTTCTTC.